Listed below are T cell receptor beta chains from one sample, sequenced in a study of early T cells in non-severe SARS-CoV-2 infection. TCRdb processed the 5' RACE reads anew with MiXCR; each CDR3 protein has one entry. There are about 22,000 distinct CDR3 sequences in the sample; under 5.5% occur only once, and approximately 15% lies in the top ten. Sequencing was done on a sample of whole blood. The receptor source for this set is an adult who was a healthcare worker with PCR-confirmed SARS-CoV-2 infection or an uninfected control (not recorded which). Both conserved end residues are part of each CDR3. The D gene is left open where the match is weak. The size of a clone is reported for some rows only, either as once, few or many, or as a class for expanded clones.

>TRBD1|few|TRBV6-4|TRBJ2-1
TGTGCCAGCAGTCTCCAGGGGACAGGAAGCAATGAGCAGTTCTTC
CASSLQGTGSNEQFF
>-|many|TRBV7-2|TRBJ2-5
TGTGCCAGCAGCTTAACCCAGATACTCGCGGCAGACCAAGAGACCCAGTACTTC
CASSLTQILAADQETQYF
>-|-|TRBV7-6|TRBJ2-5
TGTGCCAGCAGCCGCGGGCACCAAGAGACCCAGTACTTC
CASSRGHQETQYF
>-|-|TRBV10-3|TRBJ1-1
TGTGCCATCAGTGAGTCGGGGGGAAGGACTGAAGCTTTCTTT
CAISESGGRTEAFF
>-|many|TRBV4-3|TRBJ1-3
TGCGCCAGCAGCCAAGATCGTGGACCCTCTGGAAACACCATATATTTT
CASSQDRGPSGNTIYF
>-|many|TRBV18|TRBJ2-7
TGTGCCAGCTCACCTCAACGGCAGGGCCGGGAGCAGTACTTC
CASSPQRQGREQYF
>TRBD2|-|TRBV19|TRBJ2-1
TGTGCCAGTAGTATACAGTCGGGACTAGGCAACAATGAGCAGTTCTTC
CASSIQSGLGNNEQFF
>TRBD2|-|TRBV7-2|TRBJ2-1
TGTGCCAGCAGCTTAGTTGCCTTAGCGGGGGTTGGTAATGAGCAGTTCTTC
CASSLVALAGVGNEQFF
>-|many|TRBV29-1|TRBJ1-1
TGCAGCGTTGTTGTTTCGTCTATTGAAGCTTTCTTT
CSVVVSSIEAFF
>-|-|TRBV6-1|TRBJ2-6
TGTGCCAGCACCGACAGAACTGGGGCCAACGTCCTGACTTTC
CASTDRTGANVLTF
>-|-|TRBV12-3/TRBV12-4|TRBJ2-7
TGTGCCAGCAGTTTAGGGAATCGACGGAGGGCCTACGAGCAGTACTTC
CASSLGNRRRAYEQYF
>TRBD1|-|TRBV6-5|TRBJ2-7
TGTGCCAGCAGCCGGACAGGGGTGGAATCGAAGTACGAGCAGTACTTC
CASSRTGVESKYEQYF
>TRBD1|-|TRBV25-1|TRBJ1-2
TGTGCCAGCAGTGGGCGACAGGGGGCCTATGGCTACACCTTC
CASSGRQGAYGYTF
>-|many|TRBV6-1|TRBJ1-1
TGTGCCACCAAATTTATGGGTGACACTGAAGCTTTCTTT
CATKFMGDTEAFF
>-|many|TRBV7-9|TRBJ2-1
TGTGCCAGCAGCTCTACTAGGAGTGAGCAGTTCTTC
CASSSTRSEQFF
>-|-|TRBV29-1|TRBJ2-1
TGCAGCGTCTTCGCCGGTGCCCCCTACAATGAGCAGTTCTTC
CSVFAGAPYNEQFF
>-|many|TRBV5-1|TRBJ2-3
TGCGCCAGCAGCTTGCTCAGGACGGGAGAAAGCACAGATACGCAGTATTTT
CASSLLRTGESTDTQYF
>-|many|TRBV7-2|TRBJ2-1
TGTGCCAGCAGCTTAGATCGAGGGAAGGTGGAAAATGAGCAGTTCTTC
CASSLDRGKVENEQFF
>-|many|TRBV10-3|TRBJ2-6
TGTGCCATCAGTGGGTCAGAAACACAGAACGTCCTGACTTTC
CAISGSETQNVLTF
>-|few|TRBV6-5|TRBJ1-5
TGTGCCAGCAGTTTCTCCGGTCAGCCCCAGCATTTT
CASSFSGQPQHF
>TRBD1|many|TRBV20-1|TRBJ1-4
TGCAGTGCTCCTCTAACAGGGGCCAAACTGTTTTTT
CSAPLTGAKLFF
>TRBD2|few|TRBV14|TRBJ2-3
TGTGCCAGCAGCCCCCGGGTAGCGGGGATCACAGATACGCAGTATTTT
CASSPRVAGITDTQYF
>TRBD2|medium-sized|TRBV11-2|TRBJ2-2
TGTGCCAGCAGCTTGAGTCTAGCGGGGGATGGGGAGCTGTTTTTT
CASSLSLAGDGELFF
>-|few|TRBV12-3/TRBV12-4|TRBJ2-3
TGTGCCAGCAGTTGGGGGTTGGGCACAGATACGCAGTATTTT
CASSWGLGTDTQYF
>-|many|TRBV21-1|TRBJ1-5
TGTGCCAGCAGCAAAAAGCAGGGTCATCAGCCCCAGCATTTT
CASSKKQGHQPQHF
>TRBD1|many|TRBV2|TRBJ1-1
TGTGCCAGCGCCCAGAGACAGGGGAGGACTGAAGCTTTCTTT
CASAQRQGRTEAFF
>-|-|TRBV5-4|TRBJ2-3
TGTGCCAGCAGCTTGGACGGGCTTTTCACAGATACGCAGTATTTT
CASSLDGLFTDTQYF
>-|many|TRBV4-3|TRBJ1-2
TGCGCCAGCAGCCAAGATCGGGGGCACAGCTATGGCTACACCTTC
CASSQDRGHSYGYTF
>-|many|TRBV19|TRBJ2-7
TGTGCCAGTAGTATAGATATCAGGTCCTACGAGCAGTACTTC
CASSIDIRSYEQYF
>TRBD1|few|TRBV18|TRBJ1-1
TGTGCCAGCTCACAAGGGACAGGCACTGAAGCTTTCTTT
CASSQGTGTEAFF
>-|many|TRBV21-1|TRBJ2-5
TGTGCCAGCAGCAAAAGGAGTGAGACCCAGTACTTC
CASSKRSETQYF
>TRBD1|many|TRBV7-9|TRBJ2-7
TGTGCCAGCAGCTTAGGGGGACAGCGGTACGAGCAGTACTTC
CASSLGGQRYEQYF
>-|-|TRBV12-5|TRBJ1-2
TGTGCTAGTGGTTTGCTTCACTATGGCTACACCTTC
CASGLLHYGYTF
>-|few|TRBV12-3/TRBV12-4|TRBJ2-2
TGTGCCAGCCTATGGCAGCCTGGGACCGGGGAGCTGTTTTTT
CASLWQPGTGELFF
>-|many|TRBV7-2|TRBJ2-1
TGTGCCAGCAGCCCCCAAGGGGATGAGCAGTTCTTC
CASSPQGDEQFF
>-|many|TRBV12-5|TRBJ2-7
TGTGCTAGTTCTCGAAGTCCGATCTACGAGCAGTACTTC
CASSRSPIYEQYF
>-|many|TRBV9|TRBJ2-5
TGTGCCAGCAGCGCTGGGCAAGTAGAGACCCAGTACTTC
CASSAGQVETQYF
>-|many|TRBV7-2|TRBJ2-7
TGTGCCAGCAGCTCAAGCAACCTGAGGTCTGGGGAGCAGTACTTC
CASSSSNLRSGEQYF
>-|few|TRBV12-3/TRBV12-4|TRBJ1-5
TGTGCCAGCAGAGTGGGAGGGGGTATAAATCAGCCCCAGCATTTT
CASRVGGGINQPQHF
>-|many|TRBV7-2|TRBJ2-7
TGTGCCAGCAGCTTGACAGCTAACTCCTACGAGCAGTACTTC
CASSLTANSYEQYF
>TRBD2|-|TRBV15|TRBJ2-3
TGTGCCACCAACCCGGGGGGTAGCTCGACAGATACGCAGTATTTT
CATNPGGSSTDTQYF
>-|-|TRBV20-1|TRBJ2-3
TGCAGTGCTAATAAGGGGTTGGCAGATACGCAGTATTTT
CSANKGLADTQYF
>TRBD1|-|TRBV2|TRBJ2-7
TGTGCCAGCCGCAGTGGACGGACAGGGCGGTACGAGCAGTACTTC
CASRSGRTGRYEQYF
>-|few|TRBV7-9|TRBJ2-6
TGTGCCAGCAGCCAGGGGGGCCCTGGGGCCAACGTCCTGACTTTC
CASSQGGPGANVLTF
>TRBD1|many|TRBV20-1|TRBJ1-2
TGCAGTGCTAGATCGCTGGGGGGACAGAACTATGGCTACACCTTC
CSARSLGGQNYGYTF
>-|many|TRBV5-1|TRBJ2-5
TGCGCCAGCAGGGGACGGCATGGAGAGACCCAGTACTTC
CASRGRHGETQYF
>-|many|TRBV18|TRBJ2-3
TGTGCCAGCTCACCACCTTCGGGAGGCACAGATACGCAGTATTTT
CASSPPSGGTDTQYF
>-|many|TRBV7-2|TRBJ2-7
TGTGCCAGCAGCTTAGGAAGGTCCTACGAGCAGTACTTC
CASSLGRSYEQYF
>-|many|TRBV24-1|TRBJ2-2
TGTGCCACCAGTGATTTGCGTGGGTTGGACACCGGGGAGCTGTTTTTT
CATSDLRGLDTGELFF
>-|few|TRBV3-1|TRBJ1-1
TGTGCCAGCAGCCAAGGGGGGGTTATTATGAACACTGAAGCTTTCTTT
CASSQGGVIMNTEAFF
>TRBD1|many|TRBV20-1|TRBJ2-5
TGCAGTGCAACGTTGACAGGGGCGCGGGGGACCCAGTACTTC
CSATLTGARGTQYF
>TRBD1|many|TRBV3-1|TRBJ2-3
TGTGCCAGCAGCATCGGACAGGGCTCAGATACGCAGTATTTT
CASSIGQGSDTQYF
>-|many|TRBV20-1|TRBJ2-2
TGCAGTGCCACCGGGACATTAACCGGGGAGCTGTTTTTT
CSATGTLTGELFF
>TRBD1|many|TRBV24-1|TRBJ2-1
TGTGCCACCAGTGAGTATCAAACAGGGGGCTCCTACAATGAGCAGTTCTTC
CATSEYQTGGSYNEQFF
>TRBD1|-|TRBV5-1|TRBJ2-7
TGCACCAGCAGCTTGGCAGGGACAGACTACGAGCAGTACTTC
CTSSLAGTDYEQYF
>-|many|TRBV11-2|TRBJ2-7
TGTGCCAGCAGCTTGACGAGGTCCTACGAGCAGTACTTC
CASSLTRSYEQYF
>-|few|TRBV7-2|TRBJ1-2
TGTGTTTCGGCCCCTACTAACTATGGCTACACCTTC
CVSAPTNYGYTF
>-|few|TRBV5-1|TRBJ1-6
TGCGCCAGCAGCTTGCCTAATTCACCCCTCCACTTT
CASSLPNSPLHF
>TRBD1|medium-sized|TRBV19|TRBJ2-7
TGTGCCAGTAGTATCTCTAGGACAGGGCCCTACGAGCAGTACTTC
CASSISRTGPYEQYF
>-|few|TRBV11-2|TRBJ2-3
TGTGCCAGCAGCTTTGTCGGGTCTCCGACAGATACGCAGTATTTT
CASSFVGSPTDTQYF